The next 6 T cell receptor beta chains were all read from a single sample in a study of CD8 T cells in Susac syndrome (dated by TCRdb to the late 2010s). Preparation of the library involved the immunoSEQ multiplex PCR assay. RNA was extracted using the RNeasy kit, and roughly 0.45 to 1 ug of the RNA was reverse transcribed with random hexamers. The raw public data were reprocessed by TCRdb itself: fastp quality trimming at Q25, MiXCR clonotype calling, in-frame beta chains only. Every distinct CDR3 protein forms one entry, paired with its most common genes and DNA. The sample contains fewer than 35,000 distinct CDR3 sequences, 94% of them found a single time. In total, the top ten clones hold roughly 0.28% of the sample. Sequenced sample: CD8+ T cells from PBMCs. The receptors stem from a human donor in good health.

This rearrangement joins TRBV19 to TRBJ2-2; D is perhaps TRBD1 or TRBD2 (5 bases each). The CDR3 runs to 17 residues. Germline assignment: CDR1 LNHDA and CDR2 SQIVND (reference sequence). V was shortened by 0 bases and J by 2 bases, with 13 bases between the two germline ends. CDR3 amino acids: CASSIDYRGLNTGELFF. As DNA, the CDR3 is TGTGCCAGTAGTATAGATTACCGGGGCTTAAACACCGGGGAGCTGTTTTTT.

The chain couples TRBV6-1 to TRBJ1-1, with TRBD1 identical over 10 bases. Per the germline V gene, CDR1 is MNHNS and CDR2 is SASEGT. This CDR3 is 18 amino acids long. With 6 bases clipped from V and 4 bases from J, the junction kept 17 bases outside the gene matches. The CDR3 DNA sequence: TGTGCCAGCAGCCCATTTTACCCACTCCGGGACAGGGGCACTGAAGCTTTCTTT. This gives the protein CASSPFYPLRDRGTEAFF.

CDR3 sequence (DNA): TGTGCCAGTAGTATCCAAGGGCAGAGTTATTACAATGAGCAGTTCTTC. It is translated as CASSIQGQSYYNEQFF. The V and J genes are TRBV19 and TRBJ2-1; no definite D call. The V gene lost 3 bases and the J gene lost 4 bases, with 16 bases spanning the gap. CDR3 size: 16 residues. The germline V gene encodes CDR1 LNHDA and CDR2 SQIVND (reference sequence).

J is TRBJ2-3 and V is TRBV7-2; D gene uncertain. Trimming removed 4 bases at V and 6 bases at J, with 11 bases between. There are 13 residues in the CDR3. CDR1 is SGHTA and CDR2 is FQGNSA in the germline V gene. The DNA of the CDR3 is TGTGCCAGCAGCTCCCTTTCGGCGGATACGCAGTATTTT. Protein: CASSSLSADTQYF.

This chain links TRBV9 with TRBJ1-6; possible D gene TRBD1, 5 bases. Trimming removed 3 bases at V and 6 bases at J, with 22 bases between. Germline V CDR1 and CDR2: SGDLS, YYNGEE. The CDR3 spans 18 residues. CDR3 protein: CASSADSFGAGSNSPLHF. The CDR3 DNA follows: TGTGCCAGCAGCGCGGACTCCTTTGGGGCAGGGAGTAATTCACCCCTCCACTTT.

The chain carries TRBV15 and TRBJ2-3, with D possibly matching TRBD1 (6 bases). Germline loops: CDR1 LNHNV, CDR2 YYDKDF (reference sequence). Trimming left V 5 bases short and J 5 bases short, with 14 bases between. The CDR3 length is 14 residues. CDR3: CATSPRRGGDTQYF. CDR3 in DNA: TGTGCCACCAGCCCTCGACGAGGGGGAGATACGCAGTATTTT.